The rows below give T cell receptor beta chains drawn from one sample of a study of T-cell reconstitution after alpha-beta-depleted transplantation in children. TCRdb processed the PCR reads anew with MiXCR; each CDR3 protein has one entry. The sample holds around 250,000 distinct CDR3 sequences, more than 9% seen once. The material sequenced was PBMCs from the stem cell graft donor, taken from the stem cell graft. The receptors here all came from a human donor who donated a stem cell graft to a child with SCID. The CDR3 runs from the conserved cysteine through the conserved F or W. D genes are given only for firm matches. Size values are once, few and many counts, or a class for expanded clones, and some rows have none.

CDR3 length	V gene	clone size	J gene	D gene	CDR3 protein	CDR3 DNA
14	TRBV5-5	many	TRBJ2-1	.	CASRRDASYNEQFF	TGTGCCAGCAGGAGGGATGCCTCCTACAATGAGCAGTTCTTC
13	TRBV9	.	TRBJ1-1	.	CASSVVTDTEAFF	TGTGCCAGCAGCGTAGTAACCGACACTGAAGCTTTCTTT
14	TRBV12-3/TRBV12-4	few	TRBJ1-5	.	CASRSGQVDQPQHF	TGTGCCAGTCGATCGGGGCAGGTGGATCAGCCCCAGCATTTT
15	TRBV4-1	many	TRBJ1-2	.	CASSQGGPAIYGYTF	TGCGCCAGCAGCCAAGGGGGTCCGGCAATCTATGGCTACACCTTC
16	TRBV3-1	few	TRBJ2-2	TRBD2	CASSQQRGGNTGELFF	TGTGCCAGCAGCCAACAGCGGGGGGGCAACACCGGGGAGCTGTTTTTT
17	TRBV7-3	few	TRBJ2-3	.	CASSRWAWAGSTDTQYF	TGTGCCAGCAGCCGGTGGGCGTGGGCAGGGAGCACAGATACGCAGTATTTT
14	TRBV5-1	.	TRBJ2-7	TRBD2	CASGLAGASYEQYF	TGCGCCAGCGGACTAGCGGGGGCCTCCTACGAGCAGTACTTC
13	TRBV20-1	.	TRBJ2-4	TRBD1	CSATGAGENIQYF	TGCAGTGCCACAGGGGCGGGTGAAAACATTCAGTACTTC
11	TRBV5-5	.	TRBJ2-1	.	CASSFDNEQFF	TGTGCCAGCAGCTTCGATAATGAGCAGTTCTTC
16	TRBV7-2	.	TRBJ2-2	.	CASSLIGGAMTGELFF	TGTGCCAGCAGCTTAATCGGGGGAGCCATGACCGGGGAGCTGTTTTTT
12	TRBV20-1	.	TRBJ1-2	.	CSARDTRGWNTF	TGCAGTGCTAGAGATACCCGGGGTTGGAACACCTTC
15	TRBV7-9	.	TRBJ2-5	.	CASSPKIADQETQYF	TGTGCCAGCAGCCCAAAGATAGCGGACCAAGAGACCCAGTACTTC
15	TRBV20-1	few	TRBJ1-2	.	CSARGTTGTTEGYTF	TGCAGTGCTAGAGGGACCACCGGGACAACTGAGGGCTACACCTTC
14	TRBV5-1	few	TRBJ2-7	.	CASSLVSGSYEQYF	TGCGCCAGCAGCTTGGTGTCGGGCTCCTACGAGCAGTACTTC
14	TRBV3-1	.	TRBJ1-5	.	CASSQDHRNQPQHF	TGTGCCAGCAGCCAAGATCACCGCAATCAGCCCCAGCATTTT
14	TRBV11-2	few	TRBJ2-4	.	CASSLGDSSSIQYF	TGTGCCAGCAGCTTGGGTGACAGCTCAAGCATTCAGTACTTC
13	TRBV12-3/TRBV12-4	.	TRBJ2-3	.	CASSYRRTDTQYF	TGTGCCAGCAGTTACAGGAGAACAGATACGCAGTATTTT
15	TRBV12-3/TRBV12-4	many	TRBJ2-3	TRBD1	CASSRDRVGPDTQYF	TGTGCCAGCAGTCGGGACAGGGTGGGCCCAGATACGCAGTATTTT
14	TRBV20-1	.	TRBJ2-5	.	CSARVGAGGETQYF	TGCAGTGCTAGAGTAGGGGCGGGTGGCGAGACCCAGTACTTC
15	TRBV20-1	many	TRBJ1-6	.	CSARSGLAYNSPLHF	TGCAGTGCTAGATCAGGGTTGGCCTATAATTCACCCCTCCACTTT
15	TRBV5-1	many	TRBJ1-4	.	CASSSSGTPSEKLFF	TGCGCCAGCAGCTCCTCCGGGACACCCAGCGAAAAACTGTTTTTT
16	TRBV6-1	few	TRBJ2-1	TRBD1	CASRSDRGPTYNEQFF	TGTGCCAGCAGAAGCGACAGGGGTCCAACCTACAATGAGCAGTTCTTC
12	TRBV6-6	many	TRBJ2-7	.	CASSAHDYEQYF	TGTGCCAGCAGTGCACACGATTACGAGCAGTACTTC
17	TRBV7-8	.	TRBJ1-1	TRBD1	CASSLWATGEADTEAFF	TGTGCCAGCAGCTTATGGGCGACAGGGGAGGCGGACACTGAAGCTTTCTTT
10	TRBV7-9	few	TRBJ2-1	.	CASSLEEQFF	TGTGCCAGCAGCTTAGAAGAGCAGTTCTTC
15	TRBV12-3/TRBV12-4	.	TRBJ2-5	TRBD2	CASSFSGGAEETQYF	TGTGCCAGCAGTTTTAGCGGGGGGGCCGAAGAGACCCAGTACTTC
15	TRBV11-2	.	TRBJ1-4	TRBD1	CASSSGDRGREKLFF	TGTGCCAGCAGCTCGGGGGACAGGGGTCGGGAAAAACTGTTTTTT
14	TRBV10-3	few	TRBJ2-3	.	CAISDPTGTDTQYF	TGTGCCATCAGTGACCCCACCGGCACAGATACGCAGTATTTT
14	TRBV5-1	few	TRBJ1-6	.	CASSAVGADSPLHF	TGCGCCAGCAGCGCCGTGGGGGCGGATTCACCCCTCCACTTT
17	TRBV7-9	medium-sized	TRBJ1-1	.	CASSDHDQLGMGAVAFF	TGTGCCAGCAGCGACCATGATCAACTCGGGATGGGGGCCGTGGCTTTCTTT
15	TRBV5-6	many	TRBJ1-2	.	CASRPSGQANYGYTF	TGTGCCAGCAGACCTTCCGGGCAGGCTAACTATGGCTACACCTTC
15	TRBV5-1	few	TRBJ1-1	.	CASSLGWKHDTEAFF	TGCGCCAGCAGCTTGGGGTGGAAGCACGACACTGAAGCTTTCTTT
17	TRBV5-4	.	TRBJ2-5	TRBD1	CASSPGTGGMGQETQYF	TGTGCCAGCAGCCCCGGGACAGGGGGGATGGGCCAAGAGACCCAGTACTTC
15	TRBV12-3/TRBV12-4	many	TRBJ1-3	.	CASSFRADSGNTIYF	TGTGCCAGCAGTTTTAGGGCCGACTCTGGAAACACCATATATTTT
12	TRBV19	few	TRBJ2-1	.	CASSIASNEQFF	TGTGCCAGTAGTATAGCTAGCAATGAGCAGTTCTTC
16	TRBV12-3/TRBV12-4	.	TRBJ2-6	.	CASSHVVGIGANVLTF	TGTGCCAGCAGTCACGTCGTTGGGATTGGGGCCAACGTCCTGACTTTC
15	TRBV5-1	.	TRBJ1-4	TRBD1	CASSLATGALEKLFF	TGCGCCAGCAGCTTGGCAACAGGGGCGCTCGAAAAACTGTTTTTT
15	TRBV12-3/TRBV12-4	many	TRBJ1-6	.	CASSLGSGDNSPLHF	TGTGCCAGCAGTTTAGGATCAGGGGATAATTCACCCCTCCACTTT
14	TRBV5-1	.	TRBJ1-6	.	CASSSGQHNSPLHF	TGCGCCAGCAGCTCCGGACAGCATAATTCACCCCTCCACTTT
12	TRBV10-3	.	TRBJ1-2	.	CAITGTDYGYTF	TGTGCCATCACCGGGACGGACTATGGCTACACCTTC
15	TRBV3-1	.	TRBJ2-6	TRBD1	CASSQRQGTANVLTF	TGTGCCAGCAGCCAAAGACAGGGTACGGCCAACGTCCTGACTTTC
15	TRBV20-1	.	TRBJ2-3	.	CSARFGGVRSDTQYF	TGCAGTGCTAGATTTGGTGGGGTTCGCTCAGATACGCAGTATTTT
12	TRBV5-1	many	TRBJ1-1	.	CASSTGTYEAFF	TGCGCCAGCAGCACCGGGACCTATGAAGCTTTCTTT
15	TRBV10-3	.	TRBJ1-4	.	CAIRSSGAANEKLFF	TGTGCCATCAGATCCTCCGGGGCGGCTAATGAAAAACTGTTTTTT